This T cell receptor beta chain was documented in a study of blood T cell repertoires in COVID-19. V lost 2 bases and J lost 3; bases outside the gene matches: 5. In germline, CDR1 is GTSNPN, CDR2 SVGIG (reference sequence). This CDR3 has 14 amino acids. Method: immunoSEQ multiplex PCR; TCRdb's copy keeps in-frame clones and lacks some. Of about 74,000 clones in the sample, over 75% were seen once. Sequencing was done on a sample of peripheral blood. The chain recombines TRBV30 with TRBJ2-7; 9 bases agree with TRBD1. The clonotype was recovered from a woman at least 80 years old with active or convalescent COVID-19. As DNA, the CDR3 is TGTGCCTGGAGTAAGGACAGGGGACTCTACGAGCAGTACTTC. Encoded protein: CAWSKDRGLYEQYF.